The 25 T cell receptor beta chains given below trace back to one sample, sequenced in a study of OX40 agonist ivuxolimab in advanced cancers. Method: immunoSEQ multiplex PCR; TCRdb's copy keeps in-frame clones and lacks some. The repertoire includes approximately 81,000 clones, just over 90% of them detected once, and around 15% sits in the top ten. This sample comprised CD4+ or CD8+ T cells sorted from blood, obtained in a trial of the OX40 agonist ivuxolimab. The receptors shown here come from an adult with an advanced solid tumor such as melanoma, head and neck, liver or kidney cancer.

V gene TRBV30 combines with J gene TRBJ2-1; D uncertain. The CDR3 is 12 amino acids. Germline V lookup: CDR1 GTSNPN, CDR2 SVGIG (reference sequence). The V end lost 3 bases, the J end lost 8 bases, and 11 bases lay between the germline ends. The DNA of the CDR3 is TGTGCCTGGAGCGGAGACCCGGATGAGCAGTTCTTC. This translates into CAWSGDPDEQFF.

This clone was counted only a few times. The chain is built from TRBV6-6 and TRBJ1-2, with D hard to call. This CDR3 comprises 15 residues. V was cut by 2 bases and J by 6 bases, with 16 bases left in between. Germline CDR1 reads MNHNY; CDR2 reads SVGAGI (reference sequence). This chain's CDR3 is CASSYPMDGLDGYTF. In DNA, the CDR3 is TGTGCCAGCAGTTACCCGATGGACGGATTGGATGGCTACACCTTC.

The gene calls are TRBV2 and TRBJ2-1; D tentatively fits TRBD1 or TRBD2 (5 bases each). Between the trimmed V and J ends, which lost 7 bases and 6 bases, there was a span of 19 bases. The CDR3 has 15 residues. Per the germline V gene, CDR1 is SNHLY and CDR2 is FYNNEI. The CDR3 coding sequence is TGTGCCAGCACCGGCCGGGGCAGGGCCCCCAATGAGCAGTTCTTC. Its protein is CASTGRGRAPNEQFF.

DNA of the CDR3: TGCGCCAGCAGCCAAGATTCTAGCGGGTACACAGATACGCAGTATTTT. Its translation is CASSQDSSGYTDTQYF. The V call is TRBV4-3, the J call TRBJ2-3, with 8 bases that match TRBD2. This CDR3 region has 16 residues. Germline CDR1 LGHNA, CDR2 YSLEER. Losses at the gene ends were 0 bases for V and 2 bases for J; bases not matched to a gene: 4.

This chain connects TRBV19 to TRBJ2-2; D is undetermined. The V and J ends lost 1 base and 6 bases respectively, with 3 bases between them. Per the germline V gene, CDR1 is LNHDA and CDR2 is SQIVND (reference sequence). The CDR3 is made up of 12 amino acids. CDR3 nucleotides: TGTGCCAGTAGTATAGCCTCCGGGGAGCTGTTTTTT. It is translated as CASSIASGELFF. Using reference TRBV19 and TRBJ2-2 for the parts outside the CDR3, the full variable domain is DGGITQSPKYLFRKEGQNVTLSCEQNLNHDAMYWYRQDPGQGLRLIYYSQIVNDFQKGDIAEGYSVSREKKESFPLTVTSAQKNPTAFYLCASSIASGELFFGEGSRLTVL.

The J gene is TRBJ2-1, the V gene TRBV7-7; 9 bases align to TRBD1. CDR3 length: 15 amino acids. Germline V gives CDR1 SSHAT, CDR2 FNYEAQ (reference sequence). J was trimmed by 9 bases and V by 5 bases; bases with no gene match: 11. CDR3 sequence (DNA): TGTGCCAGCAGCCTAGGAGACAGGGGGTTAGGTGAGCAGTTCTTC. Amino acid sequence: CASSLGDRGLGEQFF.

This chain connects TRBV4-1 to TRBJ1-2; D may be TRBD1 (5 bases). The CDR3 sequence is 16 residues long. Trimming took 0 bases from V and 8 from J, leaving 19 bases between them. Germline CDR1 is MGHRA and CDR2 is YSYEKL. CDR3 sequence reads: CASSQEGRGWASGYTF. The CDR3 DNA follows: TGCGCCAGCAGCCAAGAAGGGAGGGGATGGGCTAGCGGCTACACCTTC.

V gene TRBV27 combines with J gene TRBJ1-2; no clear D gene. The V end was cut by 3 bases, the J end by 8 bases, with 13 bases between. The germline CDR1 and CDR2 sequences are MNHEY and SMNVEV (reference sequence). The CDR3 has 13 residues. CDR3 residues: CASSFRPEGGYTF. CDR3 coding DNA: TGTGCCAGCAGTTTTCGGCCCGAAGGGGGCTACACCTTC.

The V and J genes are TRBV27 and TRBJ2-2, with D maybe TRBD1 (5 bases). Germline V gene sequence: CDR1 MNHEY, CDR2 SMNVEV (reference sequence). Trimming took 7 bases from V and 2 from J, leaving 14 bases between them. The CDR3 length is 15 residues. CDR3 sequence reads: CASTLTASNTGELFF. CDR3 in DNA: TGTGCCAGCACCTTGACAGCCTCTAACACCGGGGAGCTGTTTTTT.

DNA for the CDR3: TGTGCCAGCAGCTTAGTGTGGGGGGGAAGCGACGAGCAGTACTTC. Its translation: CASSLVWGGSDEQYF. V usage is TRBV7-9 and J usage is TRBJ2-7; TRBD2 aligns across 7 bases. CDR3 size: 15 residues. Trimming removed 1 base from V and 5 bases from J; junction bases left unmatched: 8. Germline V gene sequence: CDR1 SEHNR, CDR2 FQNEAQ (reference sequence).

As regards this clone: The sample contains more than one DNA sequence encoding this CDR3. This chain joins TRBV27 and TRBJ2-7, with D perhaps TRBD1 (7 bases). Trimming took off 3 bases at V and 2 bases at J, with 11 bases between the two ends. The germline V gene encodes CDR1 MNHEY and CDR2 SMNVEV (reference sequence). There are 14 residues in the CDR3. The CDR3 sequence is CASSLAGGTYEQYF. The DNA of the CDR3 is TGTGCCAGCAGTTTGGCAGGGGGGACCTACGAGCAGTACTTC.

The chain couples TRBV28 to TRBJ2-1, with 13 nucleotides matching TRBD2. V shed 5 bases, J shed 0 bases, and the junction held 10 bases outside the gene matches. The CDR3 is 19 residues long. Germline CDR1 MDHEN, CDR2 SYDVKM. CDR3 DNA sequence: TGTGCCAGCAGTCCTGGGACTAGCGGGGATGCGAGCTCCTACAATGAGCAGTTCTTC. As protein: CASSPGTSGDASSYNEQFF.

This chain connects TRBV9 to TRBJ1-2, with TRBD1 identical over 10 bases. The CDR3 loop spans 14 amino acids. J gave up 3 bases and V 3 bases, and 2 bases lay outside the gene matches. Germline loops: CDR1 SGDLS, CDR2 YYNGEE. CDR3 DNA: TGTGCCAGCAGCGAGGGGACAGGGGACTATGGCTACACCTTC. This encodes CASSEGTGDYGYTF. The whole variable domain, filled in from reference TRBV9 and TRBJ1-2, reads DSGVTQTPKHLITATGQRVTLRCSPRSGDLSVYWYQQSLDQGLQFLIQYYNGEERAKGNILERFSAQQFPDLHSELNLSSLELGDSALYFCASSEGTGDYGYTFGSGTRLTVV.

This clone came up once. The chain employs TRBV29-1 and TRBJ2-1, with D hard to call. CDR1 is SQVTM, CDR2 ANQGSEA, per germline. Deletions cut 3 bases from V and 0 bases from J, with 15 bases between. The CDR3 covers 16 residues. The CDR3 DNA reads TGCAGCGTTGACCGCGCCGCTACGAGCTCCTACAATGAGCAGTTCTTC. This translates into CSVDRAATSSYNEQFF.

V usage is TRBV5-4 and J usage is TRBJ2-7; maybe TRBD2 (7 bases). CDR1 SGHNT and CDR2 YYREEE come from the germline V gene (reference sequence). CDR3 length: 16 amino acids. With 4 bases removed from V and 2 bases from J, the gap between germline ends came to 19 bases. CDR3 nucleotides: TGTGCCAGCAGCCCCGGTGGGGGGGCCACCACCTACGAGCAGTACTTC. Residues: CASSPGGGATTYEQYF.

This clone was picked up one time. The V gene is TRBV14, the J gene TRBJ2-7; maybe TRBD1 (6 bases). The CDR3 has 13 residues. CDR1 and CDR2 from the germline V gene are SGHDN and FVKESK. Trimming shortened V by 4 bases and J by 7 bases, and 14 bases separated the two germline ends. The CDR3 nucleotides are TGTGCCAGCAGCCCTCTAACAGGGAAGGAGCAGTACTTC. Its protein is CASSPLTGKEQYF.

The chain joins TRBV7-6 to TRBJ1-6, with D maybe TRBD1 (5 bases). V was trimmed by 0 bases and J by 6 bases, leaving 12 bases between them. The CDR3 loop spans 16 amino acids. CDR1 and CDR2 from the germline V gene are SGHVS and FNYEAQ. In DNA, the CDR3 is TGTGCCAGCAGCTTAGCTGGAGGGGAGCCTAATTCACCCCTCCACTTT. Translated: CASSLAGGEPNSPLHF.

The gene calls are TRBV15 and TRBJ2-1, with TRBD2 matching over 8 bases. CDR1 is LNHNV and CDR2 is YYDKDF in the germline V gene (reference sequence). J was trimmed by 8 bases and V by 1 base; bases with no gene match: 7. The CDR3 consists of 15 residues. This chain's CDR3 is CATSRGLAGSHEQFF. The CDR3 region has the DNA TGTGCCACCAGCAGAGGGCTAGCGGGCAGCCATGAGCAGTTCTTC.

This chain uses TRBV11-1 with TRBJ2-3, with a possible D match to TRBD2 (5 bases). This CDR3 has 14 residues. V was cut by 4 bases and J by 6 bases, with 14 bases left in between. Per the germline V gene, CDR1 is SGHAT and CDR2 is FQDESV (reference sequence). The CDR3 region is CASSSYIAPDTQYF. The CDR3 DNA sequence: TGTGCCAGCAGCTCTTATATAGCGCCGGATACGCAGTATTTT.

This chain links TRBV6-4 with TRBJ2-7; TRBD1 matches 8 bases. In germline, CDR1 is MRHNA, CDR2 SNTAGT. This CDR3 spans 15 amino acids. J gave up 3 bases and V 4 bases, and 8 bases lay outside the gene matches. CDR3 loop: CASSVMGTGVYEQYF. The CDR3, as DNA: TGTGCCAGCAGTGTGATGGGGACAGGCGTCTACGAGCAGTACTTC.

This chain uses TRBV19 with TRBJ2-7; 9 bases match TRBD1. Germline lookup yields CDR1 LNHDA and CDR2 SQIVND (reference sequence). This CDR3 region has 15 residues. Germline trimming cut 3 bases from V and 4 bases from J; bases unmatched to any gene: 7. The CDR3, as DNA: TGTGCCAGTAGTATCCAAGACAGGGGGACTTACGAGCAGTACTTC. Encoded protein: CASSIQDRGTYEQYF. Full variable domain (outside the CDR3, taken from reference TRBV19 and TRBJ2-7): DGGITQSPKYLFRKEGQNVTLSCEQNLNHDAMYWYRQDPGQGLRLIYYSQIVNDFQKGDIAEGYSVSREKKESFPLTVTSAQKNPTAFYLCASSIQDRGTYEQYFGPGTRLTVT.

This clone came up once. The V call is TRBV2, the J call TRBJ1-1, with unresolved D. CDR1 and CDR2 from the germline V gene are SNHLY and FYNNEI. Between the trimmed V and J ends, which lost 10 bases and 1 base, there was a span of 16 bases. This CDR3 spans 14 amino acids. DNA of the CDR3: TGTGCCACCCCGCGTGAATCGGGGAACACTGAAGCTTTCTTT. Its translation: CATPRESGNTEAFF.

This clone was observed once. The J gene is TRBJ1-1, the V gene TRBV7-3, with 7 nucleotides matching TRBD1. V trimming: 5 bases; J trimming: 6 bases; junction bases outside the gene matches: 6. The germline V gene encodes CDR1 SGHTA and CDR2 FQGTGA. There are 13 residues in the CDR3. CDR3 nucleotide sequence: TGTGCCAGCAGCCACACAGGGGCAGCTGAAGCTTTCTTT. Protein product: CASSHTGAAEAFF.

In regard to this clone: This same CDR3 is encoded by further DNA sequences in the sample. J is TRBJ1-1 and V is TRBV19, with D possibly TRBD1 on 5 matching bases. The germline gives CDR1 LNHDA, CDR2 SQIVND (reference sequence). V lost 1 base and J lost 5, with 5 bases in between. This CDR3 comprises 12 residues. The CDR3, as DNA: TGTGCCAGTAGTATAGCAGGGACTGAAGCTTTCTTT. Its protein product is CASSIAGTEAFF.

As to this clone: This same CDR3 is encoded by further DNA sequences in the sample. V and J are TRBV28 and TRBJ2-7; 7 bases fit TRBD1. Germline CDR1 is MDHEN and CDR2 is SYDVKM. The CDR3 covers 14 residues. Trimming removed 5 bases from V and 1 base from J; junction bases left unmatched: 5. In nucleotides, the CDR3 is TGTGCCAGCAGTAACCGGGACAGTTCCTACGAGCAGTACTTC. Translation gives CASSNRDSSYEQYF.